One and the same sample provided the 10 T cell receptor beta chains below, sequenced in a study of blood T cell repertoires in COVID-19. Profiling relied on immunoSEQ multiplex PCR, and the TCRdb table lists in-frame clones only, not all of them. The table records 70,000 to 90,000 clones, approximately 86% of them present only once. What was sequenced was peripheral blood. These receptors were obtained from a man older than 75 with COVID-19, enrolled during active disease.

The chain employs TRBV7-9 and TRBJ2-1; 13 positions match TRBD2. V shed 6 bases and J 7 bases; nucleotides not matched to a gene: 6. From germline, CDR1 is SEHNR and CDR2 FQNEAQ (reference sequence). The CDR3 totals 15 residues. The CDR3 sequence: CASSTLAGGENEQFF. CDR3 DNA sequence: TGTGCCAGCAGTACACTAGCGGGGGGGGAAAATGAGCAGTTCTTC.

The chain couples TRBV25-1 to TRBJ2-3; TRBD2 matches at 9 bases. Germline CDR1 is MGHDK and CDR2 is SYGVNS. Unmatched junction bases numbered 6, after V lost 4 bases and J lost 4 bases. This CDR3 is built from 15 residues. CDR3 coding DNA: TGTGCCAGCAGTGCTTCGCGGGGGGGTGCAGATACGCAGTATTTT. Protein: CASSASRGGADTQYF.

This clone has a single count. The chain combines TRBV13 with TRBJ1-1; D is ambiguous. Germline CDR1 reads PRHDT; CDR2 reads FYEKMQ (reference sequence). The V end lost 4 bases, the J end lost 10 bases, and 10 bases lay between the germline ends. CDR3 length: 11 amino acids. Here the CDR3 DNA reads TGTGCCAGCAGCTCGCGACAAGGAGCTTTCTTT. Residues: CASSSRQGAFF.

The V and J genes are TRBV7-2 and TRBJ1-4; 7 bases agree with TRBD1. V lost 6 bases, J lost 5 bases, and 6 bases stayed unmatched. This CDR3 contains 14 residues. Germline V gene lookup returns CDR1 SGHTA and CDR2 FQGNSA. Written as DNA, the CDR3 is TGTGCCAGCAGTCCCGAGGGACAGAATGAAAAACTGTTTTTT. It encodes CASSPEGQNEKLFF.

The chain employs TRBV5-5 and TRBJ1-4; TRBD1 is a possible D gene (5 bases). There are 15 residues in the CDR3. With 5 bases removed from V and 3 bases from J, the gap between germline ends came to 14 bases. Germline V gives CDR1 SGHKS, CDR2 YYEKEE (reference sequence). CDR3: CASSRIGEANEKLFF. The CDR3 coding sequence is TGTGCCAGCAGTCGGATAGGGGAAGCTAATGAAAAACTGTTTTTT.

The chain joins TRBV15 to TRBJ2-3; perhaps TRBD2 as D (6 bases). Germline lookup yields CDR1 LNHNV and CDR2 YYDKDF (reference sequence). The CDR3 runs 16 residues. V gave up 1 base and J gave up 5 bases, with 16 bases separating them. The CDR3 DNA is TGTGCCACCAGCAGAGCGCAGGGTGGGACTGGAGATACGCAGTATTTT. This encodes CATSRAQGGTGDTQYF.

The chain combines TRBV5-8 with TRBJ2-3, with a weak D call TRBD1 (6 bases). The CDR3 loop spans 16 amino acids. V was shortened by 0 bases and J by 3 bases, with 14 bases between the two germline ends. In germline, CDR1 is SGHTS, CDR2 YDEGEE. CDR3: CASSLVTGKGTDTQYF. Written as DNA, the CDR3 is TGTGCCAGCAGCTTGGTTACAGGGAAAGGTACAGATACGCAGTATTTT.

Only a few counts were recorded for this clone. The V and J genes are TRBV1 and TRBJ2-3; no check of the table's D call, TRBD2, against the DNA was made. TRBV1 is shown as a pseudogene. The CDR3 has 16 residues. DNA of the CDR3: TGCACCAGCAGCCAAGTCCCAGCGGGGGGGCTGGATACGCAGTATTTT. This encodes CTSSQVPAGGLDTQYF.

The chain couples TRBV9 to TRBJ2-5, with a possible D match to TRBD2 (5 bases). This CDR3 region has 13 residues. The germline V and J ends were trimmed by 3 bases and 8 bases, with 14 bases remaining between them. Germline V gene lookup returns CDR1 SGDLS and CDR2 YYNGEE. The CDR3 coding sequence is TGTGCCAGCAGCGGCGGGCCTCAGGCAACCCAGTACTTC. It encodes CASSGGPQATQYF.

CDR3 region: CASSLPGLGSPLHF. Here the CDR3 DNA reads TGTGCCAGCAGCTTACCGGGACTCGGTTCACCCCTCCACTTT. The chain combines TRBV13 with TRBJ1-6, with D maybe TRBD1 (5 bases). Deletions cut 2 bases from V and 9 bases from J, with 11 bases between. The CDR3 runs to 14 residues. The germline CDR1 and CDR2 sequences are PRHDT and FYEKMQ (reference sequence). Supplemented by reference TRBV13 and TRBJ1-6, the full variable domain reads AAGVIQSPRHLIKEKRETATLKCYPIPRHDTVYWYQQGPGQDPQFLISFYEKMQSDKGSIPDRFSAQQFSDYHSELNMSSLELGDSALYFCASSLPGLGSPLHFGNGTRLTVT.